This is a list of T cell receptor beta chains from one sample in a study of siplizumab effects on memory and regulatory T cells. Assay used: immunoSEQ multiplex PCR; TCRdb lists only in-frame clones, some missing. The sample contains about 60,000 clones, less than 85% of which appear only once. The source material was memory CD4+ T cells sorted from blood. The origin of the receptors is a human donor in good health. Both conserved end residues are part of each CDR3. A D gene is named only where the DNA matches it firmly. Some rows have no size entry. The others give once, few or many, or a class for an expanded clone.

clone size,D gene,J gene,V gene,CDR3 protein,CDR3 DNA
-,-,TRBJ2-3,TRBV7-9,CASSPYTTDTQYF,TGTGCCAGCAGCCCCTACACCACAGATACGCAGTATTTT
-,-,TRBJ1-5,TRBV2,CASRGVVRNQPQHF,TGTGCCAGCCGGGGGGTCGTTCGCAATCAGCCCCAGCATTTT
-,-,TRBJ1-6,TRBV5-4,CASSERLKNSPLHF,TGTGCCAGCAGCGAGCGACTAAAAAATTCACCCCTCCACTTT
-,TRBD1,TRBJ2-5,TRBV18,CASSRNKDGQGVETQYF,TGTGCCAGCTCACGAAACAAGGACGGACAGGGTGTGGAGACCCAGTACTTC
few,TRBD1,TRBJ1-3,TRBV5-1,CASSGGDSSGNTIYF,TGCGCCAGCAGCGGCGGGGACAGCTCTGGAAACACCATATATTTT
-,-,TRBJ2-5,TRBV7-2,CASSLELQETQYF,TGTGCCAGCAGCTTAGAACTCCAAGAGACCCAGTACTTC
-,TRBD1,TRBJ2-7,TRBV27,CASRTRTGANVKGSYEQYF,TGTGCCAGCAGGACCCGGACAGGGGCGAATGTTAAGGGCTCCTACGAGCAGTACTTC
-,-,TRBJ2-5,TRBV11-2,CASSSRTAPGMETQYF,TGTGCCAGCAGCTCCAGAACGGCCCCGGGGATGGAGACCCAGTACTTC
-,-,TRBJ2-1,TRBV2,CASSADTEQFF,TGTGCCAGCAGCGCTGACACGGAGCAGTTCTTC
-,-,TRBJ2-7,TRBV4-1,CASSQPRRSYEQYF,TGCGCCAGCAGCCAGCCGCGGCGCTCCTACGAGCAGTACTTC
-,-,TRBJ2-7,TRBV19,CASSRGAVSYEQYF,TGTGCCAGTAGTAGGGGGGCGGTCTCCTACGAGCAGTACTTC
once,-,TRBJ2-1,TRBV6-5,CASSYLGPREYNEQFF,TGTGCCAGCAGTTACCTGGGGCCCAGGGAATACAATGAGCAGTTCTTC
-,TRBD1,TRBJ1-4,TRBV19,CASTGTGRGEKLFF,TGTGCCAGTACCGGGACAGGGCGCGGTGAAAAACTGTTTTTT
-,TRBD2,TRBJ2-3,TRBV2,CASSVASGSADTQYF,TGTGCCAGCAGTGTGGCTAGCGGGAGTGCAGATACGCAGTATTTT